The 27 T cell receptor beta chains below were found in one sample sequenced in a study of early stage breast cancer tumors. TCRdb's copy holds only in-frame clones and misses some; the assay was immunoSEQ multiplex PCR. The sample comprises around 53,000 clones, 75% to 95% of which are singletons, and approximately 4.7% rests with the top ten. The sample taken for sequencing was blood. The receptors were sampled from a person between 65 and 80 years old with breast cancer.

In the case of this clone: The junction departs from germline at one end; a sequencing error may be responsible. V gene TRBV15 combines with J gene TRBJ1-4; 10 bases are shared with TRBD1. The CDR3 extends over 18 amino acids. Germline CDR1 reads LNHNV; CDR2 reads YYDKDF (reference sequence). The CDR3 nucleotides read TGTGCCACCAGAAGAGATTGGGGACAGGGGCCAACTAATGAAAAACTGTTTTTT. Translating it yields CATRRDWGQGPTNEKLFF.

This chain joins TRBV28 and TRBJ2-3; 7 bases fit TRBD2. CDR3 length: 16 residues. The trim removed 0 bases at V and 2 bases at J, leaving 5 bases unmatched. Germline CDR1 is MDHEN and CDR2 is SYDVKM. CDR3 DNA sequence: TGTGCCAGCAGTTTATGGCCTAGCGGACTCACAGATACGCAGTATTTT. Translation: CASSLWPSGLTDTQYF.

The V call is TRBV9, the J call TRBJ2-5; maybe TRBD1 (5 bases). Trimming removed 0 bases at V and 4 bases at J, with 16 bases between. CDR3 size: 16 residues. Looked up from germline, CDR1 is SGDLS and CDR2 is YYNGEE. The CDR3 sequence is CASSVGGAGGAETQYF. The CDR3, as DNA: TGTGCCAGCAGCGTAGGAGGCGCTGGTGGGGCAGAGACCCAGTACTTC.

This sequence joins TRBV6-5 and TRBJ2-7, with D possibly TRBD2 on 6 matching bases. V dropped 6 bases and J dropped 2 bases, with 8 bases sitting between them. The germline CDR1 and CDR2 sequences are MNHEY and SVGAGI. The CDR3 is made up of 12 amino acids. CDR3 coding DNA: TGTGCCAGCAGGGGACTTGCCTACGAGCAGTACTTC. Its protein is CASRGLAYEQYF.

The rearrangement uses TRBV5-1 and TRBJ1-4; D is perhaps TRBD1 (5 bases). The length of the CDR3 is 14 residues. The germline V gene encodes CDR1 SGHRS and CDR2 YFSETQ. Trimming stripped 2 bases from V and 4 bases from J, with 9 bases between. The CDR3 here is CASSFQGLNEKLFF. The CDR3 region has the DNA TGCGCCAGCAGCTTTCAGGGACTTAATGAAAAACTGTTTTTT.

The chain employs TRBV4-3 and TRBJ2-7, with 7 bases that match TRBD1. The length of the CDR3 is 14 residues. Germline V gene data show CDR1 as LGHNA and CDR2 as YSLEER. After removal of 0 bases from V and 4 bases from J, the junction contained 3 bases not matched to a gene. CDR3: CASSQERGPYEQYF. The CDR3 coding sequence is TGCGCCAGCAGCCAAGAGAGGGGGCCTTACGAGCAGTACTTC.

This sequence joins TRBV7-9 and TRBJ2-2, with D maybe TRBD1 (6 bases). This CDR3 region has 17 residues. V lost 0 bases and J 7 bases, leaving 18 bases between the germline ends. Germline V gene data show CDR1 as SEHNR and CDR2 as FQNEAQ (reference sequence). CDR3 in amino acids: CASSLAGQSVAIGELFF. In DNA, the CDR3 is TGTGCCAGCAGCTTAGCCGGACAGTCGGTAGCGATCGGGGAGCTGTTTTTT.

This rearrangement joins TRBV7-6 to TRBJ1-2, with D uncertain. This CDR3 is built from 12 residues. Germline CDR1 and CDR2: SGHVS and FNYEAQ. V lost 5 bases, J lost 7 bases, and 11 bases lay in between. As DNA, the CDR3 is TGTGCCAGCAGCCCCGACGGCGGTGGCTACACCTTC. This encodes CASSPDGGGYTF.

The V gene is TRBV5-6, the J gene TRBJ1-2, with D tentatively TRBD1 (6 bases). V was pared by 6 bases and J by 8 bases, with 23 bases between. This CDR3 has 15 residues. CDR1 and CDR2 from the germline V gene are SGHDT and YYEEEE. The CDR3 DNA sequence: TGTGCCAGCAACCCCGCTACAGGGCCGGTGGAAGGCTACACCTTC. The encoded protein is CASNPATGPVEGYTF. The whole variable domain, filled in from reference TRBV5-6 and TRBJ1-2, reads DAGVTQSPTHLIKTRGQQVTLRCSPKSGHDTVSWYQQALGQGPQFIFQYYEEEERQRGNFPDRFSGHQFPNYSSELNVNALLLGDSALYLCASNPATGPVEGYTFGSGTRLTVV.

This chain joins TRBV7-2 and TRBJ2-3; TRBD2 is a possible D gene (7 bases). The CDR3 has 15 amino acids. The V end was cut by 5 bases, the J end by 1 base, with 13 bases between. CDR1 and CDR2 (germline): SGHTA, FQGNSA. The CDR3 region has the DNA TGTGCCAGCAGCCAGATCGGGGGGCGCACAGATACGCAGTATTTT. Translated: CASSQIGGRTDTQYF.

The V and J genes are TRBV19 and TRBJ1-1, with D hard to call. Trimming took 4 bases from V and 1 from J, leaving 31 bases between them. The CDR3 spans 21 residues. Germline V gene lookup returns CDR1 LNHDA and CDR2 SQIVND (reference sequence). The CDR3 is CASSRLWLPGHPERENTEAFF. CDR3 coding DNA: TGTGCCAGTAGTAGACTTTGGCTGCCTGGGCACCCGGAACGGGAGAACACTGAAGCTTTCTTT.

The CDR3 is CATSGDSHSNQPQHF. CDR3 DNA sequence: TGTGCCACCAGCGGGGACAGCCATAGCAATCAGCCCCAGCATTTT. The chain couples TRBV15 to TRBJ1-5, with 7 bases matching TRBD1. Per the germline V gene, CDR1 is LNHNV and CDR2 is YYDKDF (reference sequence). V gave up 5 bases and J gave up 0 bases; unmatched junction bases: 4. The CDR3 runs 15 residues.

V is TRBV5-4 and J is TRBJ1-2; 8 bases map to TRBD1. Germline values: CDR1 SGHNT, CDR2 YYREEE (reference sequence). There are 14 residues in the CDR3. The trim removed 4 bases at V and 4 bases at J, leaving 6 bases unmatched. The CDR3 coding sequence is TGTGCCAGCAGCCCTATCGGGACAGGCTATGGCTACACCTTC. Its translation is CASSPIGTGYGYTF.

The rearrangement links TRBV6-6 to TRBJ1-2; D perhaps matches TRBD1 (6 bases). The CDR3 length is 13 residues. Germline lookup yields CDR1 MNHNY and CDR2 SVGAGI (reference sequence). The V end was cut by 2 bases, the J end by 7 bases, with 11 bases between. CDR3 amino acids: CASSYNRAAGYTF. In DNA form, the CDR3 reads TGTGCCAGCAGTTACAACAGGGCGGCTGGCTACACCTTC.

The CDR3 loop reads CASSLIAGRDQPQHF. The DNA of the CDR3 is TGTGCCAGCAGCTTAATTGCGGGGCGTGATCAGCCCCAGCATTTT. The chain uses TRBV7-2 and TRBJ1-5, with D tentatively TRBD1 (5 bases). This CDR3 contains 15 residues. Trimming removed 2 bases at V and 5 bases at J, with 13 bases between. Looked up from germline, CDR1 is SGHTA and CDR2 is FQGNSA. The complete variable domain, with remaining parts taken from reference TRBV7-2 and TRBJ1-5, reads GAGVSQSPSNKVTEKGKDVELRCDPISGHTALYWYRQSLGQGLEFLIYFQGNSAPDKSGLPSDRFSAERTGGSVSTLTIQRTQQEDSAVYLCASSLIAGRDQPQHFGDGTRLSIL.

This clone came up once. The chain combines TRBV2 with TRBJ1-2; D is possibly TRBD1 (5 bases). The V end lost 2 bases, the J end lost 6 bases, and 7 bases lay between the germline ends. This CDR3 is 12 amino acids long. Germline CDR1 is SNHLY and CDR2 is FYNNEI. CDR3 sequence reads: CASSESGDGYTF. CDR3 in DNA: TGTGCCAGCAGTGAATCGGGGGATGGCTACACCTTC.

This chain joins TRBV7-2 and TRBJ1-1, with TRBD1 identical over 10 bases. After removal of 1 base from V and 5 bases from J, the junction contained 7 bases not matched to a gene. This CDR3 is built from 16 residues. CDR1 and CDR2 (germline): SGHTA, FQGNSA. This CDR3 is CASSLGQGAGETEAFF. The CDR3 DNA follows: TGTGCCAGCAGCTTAGGACAGGGGGCCGGGGAGACTGAAGCTTTCTTT.

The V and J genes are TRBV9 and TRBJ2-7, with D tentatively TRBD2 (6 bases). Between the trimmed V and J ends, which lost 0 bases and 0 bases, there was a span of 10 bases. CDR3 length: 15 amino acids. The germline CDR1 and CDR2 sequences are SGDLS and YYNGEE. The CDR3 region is CASSVGTGDSYEQYF. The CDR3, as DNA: TGTGCCAGCAGCGTAGGAACGGGGGACTCCTACGAGCAGTACTTC.

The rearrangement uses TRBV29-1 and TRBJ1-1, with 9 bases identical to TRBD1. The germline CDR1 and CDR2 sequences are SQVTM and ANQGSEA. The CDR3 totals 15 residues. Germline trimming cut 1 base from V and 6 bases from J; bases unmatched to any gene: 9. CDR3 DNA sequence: TGCAGCGTTGAAGCGACACAGGGGGCTGGGGCTGAAGCTTTCTTT. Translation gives CSVEATQGAGAEAFF.

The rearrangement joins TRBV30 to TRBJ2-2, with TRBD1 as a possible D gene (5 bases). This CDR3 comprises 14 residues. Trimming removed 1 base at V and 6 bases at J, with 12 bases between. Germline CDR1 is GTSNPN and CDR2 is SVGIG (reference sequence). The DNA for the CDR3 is TGTGCCTGGAGTGCAGGGAACTCCCCCGGGGAGCTGTTTTTT. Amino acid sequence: CAWSAGNSPGELFF.

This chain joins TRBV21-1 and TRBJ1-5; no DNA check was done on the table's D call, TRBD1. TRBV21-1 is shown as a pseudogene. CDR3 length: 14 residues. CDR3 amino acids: CASRSGTGGKPQHF. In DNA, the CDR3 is TGTGCCAGCCGTTCCGGGACAGGGGGCAAGCCCCAGCATTTT.

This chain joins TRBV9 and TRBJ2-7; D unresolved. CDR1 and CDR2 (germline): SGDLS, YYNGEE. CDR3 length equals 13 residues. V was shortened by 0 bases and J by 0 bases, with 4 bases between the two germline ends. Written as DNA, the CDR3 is TGTGCCAGCAGCGTAGGCAGCTCCTACGAGCAGTACTTC. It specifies CASSVGSSYEQYF. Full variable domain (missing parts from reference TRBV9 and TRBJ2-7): DSGVTQTPKHLITATGQRVTLRCSPRSGDLSVYWYQQSLDQGLQFLIQYYNGEERAKGNILERFSAQQFPDLHSELNLSSLELGDSALYFCASSVGSSYEQYFGPGTRLTVT.

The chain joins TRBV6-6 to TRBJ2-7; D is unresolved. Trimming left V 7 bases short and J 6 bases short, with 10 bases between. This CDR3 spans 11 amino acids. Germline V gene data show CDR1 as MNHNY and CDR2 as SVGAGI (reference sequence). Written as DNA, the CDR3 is TGTGCCAGCACGCGGCTGGGCGAGCAGTACTTC. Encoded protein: CASTRLGEQYF.

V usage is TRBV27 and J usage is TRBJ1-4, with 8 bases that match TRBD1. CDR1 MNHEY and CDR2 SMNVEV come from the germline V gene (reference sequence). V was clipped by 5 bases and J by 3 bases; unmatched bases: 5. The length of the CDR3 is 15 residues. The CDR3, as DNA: TGTGCCAGCAGTCCGGGACAGGACCCTAATGAAAAACTGTTTTTT. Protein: CASSPGQDPNEKLFF.

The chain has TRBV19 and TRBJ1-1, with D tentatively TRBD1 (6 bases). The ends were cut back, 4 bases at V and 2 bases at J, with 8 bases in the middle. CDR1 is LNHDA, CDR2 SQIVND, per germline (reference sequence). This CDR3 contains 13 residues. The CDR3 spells CASSKQGNTEAFF. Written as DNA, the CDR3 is TGTGCCAGTAGTAAACAGGGAAACACTGAAGCTTTCTTT.

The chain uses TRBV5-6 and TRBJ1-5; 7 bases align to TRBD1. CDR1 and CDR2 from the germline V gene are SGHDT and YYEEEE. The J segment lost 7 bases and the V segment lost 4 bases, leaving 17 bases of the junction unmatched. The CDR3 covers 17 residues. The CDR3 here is CASSLYRGATGLQPQHF. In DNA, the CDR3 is TGTGCCAGCAGCCTATACAGGGGTGCCACCGGGTTGCAGCCCCAGCATTTT.

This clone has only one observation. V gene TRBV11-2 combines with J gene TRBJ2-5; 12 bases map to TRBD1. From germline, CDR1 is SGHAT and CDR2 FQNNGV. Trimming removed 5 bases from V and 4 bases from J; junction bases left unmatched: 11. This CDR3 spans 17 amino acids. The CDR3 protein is CASSRRGGDRGRETQYF. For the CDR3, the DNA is TGTGCCAGCAGCCGTAGAGGGGGGGACAGGGGGCGAGAGACCCAGTACTTC.